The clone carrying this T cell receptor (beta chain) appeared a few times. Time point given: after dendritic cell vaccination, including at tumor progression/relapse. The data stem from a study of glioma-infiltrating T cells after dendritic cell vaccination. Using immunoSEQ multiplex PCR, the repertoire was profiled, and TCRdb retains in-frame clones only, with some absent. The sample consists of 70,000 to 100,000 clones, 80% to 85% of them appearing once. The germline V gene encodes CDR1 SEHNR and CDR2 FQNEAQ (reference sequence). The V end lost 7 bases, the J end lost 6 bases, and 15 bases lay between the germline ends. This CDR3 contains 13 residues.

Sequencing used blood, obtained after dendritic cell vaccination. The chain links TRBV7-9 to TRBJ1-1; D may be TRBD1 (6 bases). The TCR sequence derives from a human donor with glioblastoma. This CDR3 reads CASKIDRNPEAFF. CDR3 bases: TGTGCCAGCAAGATAGACAGGAATCCTGAAGCTTTCTTT.